The 18 T cell receptor beta chains in this list originate from one sample, sequenced in a study of T cells after yellow fever vaccination. One entry per CDR3 protein results from TCRdb running MiXCR on the 5' RACE reads. The sample consists of about 330,000 distinct CDR3 sequences, around 6.8% of them appearing once. The sequencing here drew on PBMCs, taken about 41 days after the first yellow fever vaccination. The source is a man between 18 and 29 years old who received the YFV17D yellow fever vaccine.

This clonotype was counted at least ten times. The rearrangement joins TRBV6-2 or TRBV6-3 to TRBJ2-2, with 12 bases identical to TRBD2. This CDR3 has 19 amino acids. Unmatched junction bases numbered 5, after V lost 0 bases and J lost 0 bases. Germline CDR1 MNHEY, CDR2 SVGEGT. CDR3 bases: TGTGCCAGCAGTTACTCGATACTAGCGGGGGGACCGAACACCGGGGAGCTGTTTTTT. Its protein product is CASSYSILAGGPNTGELFF.

The chain recombines TRBV7-9 with TRBJ1-6; D might be TRBD1 (6 bases). Per the germline V gene, CDR1 is SEHNR and CDR2 is FQNEAQ (reference sequence). The length of the CDR3 is 14 residues. The ends were cut back, 3 bases at V and 10 bases at J, with 13 bases in the middle. CDR3 region: CASSFLGGQSPLHF. The CDR3 DNA reads as TGTGCCAGCAGCTTCCTCGGGGGGCAGTCACCCCTCCACTTT.

The chain is built from TRBV19 and TRBJ1-1; 10 bases map to TRBD1. The germline CDR1 and CDR2 sequences are LNHDA and SQIVND (reference sequence). V was clipped by 1 base and J by 5 bases; unmatched bases: 7. The CDR3 consists of 16 residues. The CDR3 loop reads CASSIGDRGAVTEAFF. The CDR3 DNA follows: TGTGCCAGTAGTATAGGGGACAGGGGCGCAGTTACTGAAGCTTTCTTT.

This clonotype has a count of ten or more. The rearrangement uses TRBV19 and TRBJ2-7, with D perhaps given as TRBD1 or TRBD2 (6 bases each). Germline V gene lookup returns CDR1 LNHDA and CDR2 SQIVND (reference sequence). The CDR3 covers 15 residues. Trimming shortened V by 5 bases and J by 2 bases, and 16 bases separated the two germline ends. Here the CDR3 reads CASSGGTNLPYEQYF. The DNA for the CDR3 is TGTGCCAGTAGTGGCGGGACAAACTTACCCTACGAGCAGTACTTC.

CDR3 sequence: CASSWGTSGTTDTQYF. Written as DNA, the CDR3 is TGTGCCAGCAGCTGGGGGACTAGCGGAACCACAGATACGCAGTATTTT. This sequence joins TRBV6-1 and TRBJ2-3; TRBD2 aligns across 11 bases. The length of the CDR3 is 16 residues. V shed 6 bases, J shed 2 bases, and the junction held 7 bases outside the gene matches. Per germline, CDR1 MNHNS and CDR2 SASEGT.

This clonotype was recorded a few times. V gene TRBV24-1 combines with J gene TRBJ1-6; TRBD1 might be the D (5 bases). Per germline, CDR1 KGHDR and CDR2 SFDVKD. The CDR3 is made up of 14 amino acids. Trimming removed 4 bases at V and 8 bases at J, with 11 bases between. The CDR3 nucleotides are TGTGCCACCAGTGAACCAGGGTTGCATTCACCCCTCCACTTT. Amino acids: CATSEPGLHSPLHF.

The sample holds many counts of this clonotype. The CDR3 bases are TGTGCCAGCAGCCAAAACGGAGTGAACACTGAAGCTTTCTTT. Protein product: CASSQNGVNTEAFF. The chain carries TRBV3-1 and TRBJ1-1; D unclear. The V gene lost 2 bases and the J gene lost 0 bases, with 7 bases spanning the gap. CDR1 and CDR2 from the germline V gene are LGHDT and YNNKEL (reference sequence). This CDR3 region has 14 residues.

This chain uses TRBV11-2 with TRBJ2-2; D could derive from TRBD1 or TRBD2 (5 bases each). Germline V CDR1 and CDR2: SGHAT, FQNNGV. V gave up 3 bases and J gave up 4 bases, with 9 bases separating them. The CDR3 covers 14 residues. The CDR3 protein is CASSFAGTTGELFF. In DNA form, the CDR3 reads TGTGCCAGCAGCTTCGCAGGGACCACCGGGGAGCTGTTTTTT.

The V and J genes are TRBV20-1 and TRBJ2-7, with a tentative D call TRBD1 (6 bases). CDR3 length: 14 residues. Germline-derived CDR1 and CDR2 are DFQATT and SNEGSKA (reference sequence). V was clipped by 5 bases and J by 2 bases, with 16 bases between them. CDR3 DNA: TGCAGTGCTGTCCGCCGGGACACTCCCTACGAGCAGTACGTC. It yields the protein CSAVRRDTPYEQYV.

This clonotype has more than one count but fewer than ten. The chain carries TRBV20-1 and TRBJ2-7; a weak D match, TRBD1 (6 bases). Deletions cut 5 bases from V and 0 bases from J, with 11 bases between. There are 13 residues in the CDR3. Germline CDR1 is DFQATT and CDR2 is SNEGSKA (reference sequence). In nucleotides, the CDR3 is TGCAGTGCTCCGTTACAGGGCTCCTACGAGCAGTACTTC. It is translated as CSAPLQGSYEQYF.

Many counts were recorded for this clonotype. The rearrangement joins TRBV6-5 to TRBJ2-1; possibly TRBD1 for D (7 bases). V shed 2 bases and J shed 4 bases, with 15 bases lying between them. This CDR3 contains 16 residues. CDR1 and CDR2 (germline): MNHEY, SVGAGI. CDR3 region: CASSYSARGRYNEQFF. The CDR3 DNA reads TGTGCCAGCAGTTACAGTGCCAGGGGGAGGTACAATGAGCAGTTCTTC.

A few counts support this clonotype. V is TRBV27 and J is TRBJ1-5; D not certain. Trimming removed 4 bases at V and 4 bases at J, with 17 bases between. Germline lookup yields CDR1 MNHEY and CDR2 SMNVEV (reference sequence). This CDR3 is 16 amino acids long. The CDR3 DNA is TGTGCCAGCAGTTCGGGCTTCCCGGATGGGAATCAGCCCCAGCATTTT. Protein: CASSSGFPDGNQPQHF.

This clonotype was counted many times. The chain combines TRBV5-5 with TRBJ2-5, with D maybe TRBD2 (5 bases). This CDR3 spans 13 amino acids. V was shortened by 3 bases and J by 5 bases, with 11 bases between the two germline ends. The V gene's germline CDR1 is SGHKS and CDR2 YYEKEE (reference sequence). The CDR3 sequence: CASSWELLETQYF. DNA of the CDR3: TGTGCCAGCAGCTGGGAGTTGTTGGAGACCCAGTACTTC.

This clonotype was recorded a few times. J is TRBJ2-3 and V is TRBV5-1; 9 bases match TRBD2. CDR1 is SGHRS and CDR2 is YFSETQ in the germline V gene. The V gene end was trimmed by 3 bases and the J gene end by 0 bases; junction bases not matched to a gene: 5. The CDR3 runs to 16 residues. The CDR3 protein is CASSWITSGSTDTQYF. In DNA form, the CDR3 reads TGCGCCAGCAGCTGGATCACTAGCGGGAGCACAGATACGCAGTATTTT. The full variable domain, with the rest looked up from reference TRBV5-1 and TRBJ2-3, is KAGVTQTPRYLIKTRGQQVTLSCSPISGHRSVSWYQQTPGQGLQFLFEYFSETQRNKGNFPGRFSGRQFSNSRSEMNVSTLELGDSALYLCASSWITSGSTDTQYFGPGTRLTVL.

The V call is TRBV5-1, the J call TRBJ2-2; weak D call: TRBD1 (6 bases). The CDR3 is made up of 20 amino acids. V lost 4 bases and J 7 bases, leaving 32 bases between the germline ends. Looked up from germline, CDR1 is SGHRS and CDR2 is YFSETQ. The CDR3 bases are TGCGCCAGCAGCCCCCGGGACAATGGGATTTTCGCCTCAACGGGCGGGGAGCTGTTTTTT. It is translated as CASSPRDNGIFASTGGELFF.

This clonotype occurred a few times. The chain couples TRBV12-3 or TRBV12-4 to TRBJ2-5, with D uncertain. CDR3 length: 16 residues. Trimming pared 3 bases from V and 5 bases from J, leaving 19 bases between. The CDR3 coding sequence is TGTGCCAGCAGTTTCTTCGCCGTACCGCGGTTTGAGACCCAGTACTTC. Its protein product is CASSFFAVPRFETQYF.

This clonotype was seen ten or more times. This chain's CDR3 is CASSDSQGSTDTQYF. CDR3 DNA: TGTGCCAGCAGTGACTCACAGGGGTCAACAGATACGCAGTATTTT. The chain employs TRBV6-4 and TRBJ2-3, with TRBD1 matching 7 bases. CDR1 is MRHNA, CDR2 SNTAGT, per germline. The J segment lost 3 bases and the V segment lost 0 bases, leaving 3 bases of the junction unmatched. This CDR3 contains 15 residues.

This clonotype was seen a handful of times. The rearrangement links TRBV5-1 to TRBJ2-7; no clear D. This CDR3 comprises 15 residues. Germline V gene data show CDR1 as SGHRS and CDR2 as YFSETQ. V lost 0 bases to trimming and J lost 6 bases, with 16 bases between them. For the CDR3, the DNA is TGCGCCAGCAGCTTGGTTGGACCCCCGGCGATCGAGCAGTACTTC. Translation gives CASSLVGPPAIEQYF.